What follows are 18 T cell receptor beta chains derived from one specimen sequenced in a study of cytomegalovirus exposure and HLA in healthy donors. The table came from immunoSEQ multiplex PCR; TCRdb's copy has only in-frame clones and leaves some out. The sample holds around 150,000 clones, nearly 90% seen once. Material: PBMCs. The receptors shown here come from a woman aged 18-29 years in good health and CMV-seropositive.

This chain uses TRBV5-4 with TRBJ2-2, with TRBD2 matching 8 bases. J lost 4 bases, V lost 1 base, and 9 bases had no gene match. Germline CDR1 SGHNT, CDR2 YYREEE (reference sequence). The CDR3 is 17 residues long. CDR3 sequence reads: CASSLIFREGGTGELFF. CDR3 DNA sequence: TGTGCCAGCAGCTTGATCTTCCGGGAGGGCGGCACCGGGGAGCTGTTTTTT.

This chain uses TRBV5-1 with TRBJ2-1; perhaps TRBD2 as D (5 bases). Germline loops: CDR1 SGHRS, CDR2 YFSETQ. The CDR3 is 16 residues long. Trimming shortened V by 5 bases and J by 8 bases, and 23 bases separated the two germline ends. CDR3 sequence reads: CASRPSAGRPPDEQFF. The DNA for the CDR3 is TGCGCCAGCAGACCTTCCGCGGGTCGTCCCCCCGATGAGCAGTTCTTC. The full variable domain, with the rest looked up from reference TRBV5-1 and TRBJ2-1, is KAGVTQTPRYLIKTRGQQVTLSCSPISGHRSVSWYQQTPGQGLQFLFEYFSETQRNKGNFPGRFSGRQFSNSRSEMNVSTLELGDSALYLCASRPSAGRPPDEQFFGPGTRLTVL.

The V gene is TRBV2, the J gene TRBJ1-1; possibly TRBD1 for D (6 bases). Germline values: CDR1 SNHLY, CDR2 FYNNEI. This CDR3 comprises 11 residues. V gave up 4 bases and J gave up 11 bases, with 11 bases separating them. CDR3 coding DNA: TGTGCCAGCAGTGTAGGGGGTGGTGCTTTCTTT. This sequence encodes CASSVGGGAFF.

CDR3 sequence reads: CASSTLAGGSNEQFF. The CDR3 nucleotides read TGTGCCAGCAGTACACTAGCGGGAGGATCGAATGAGCAGTTCTTC. The rearrangement joins TRBV28 to TRBJ2-1, with TRBD2 matching over 12 bases. This CDR3 region has 15 residues. The junction had 6 bases not matched to a gene; V was cut back by 5 bases and J by 7 bases. Germline CDR1 is MDHEN and CDR2 is SYDVKM.

This chain joins TRBV27 and TRBJ2-3; weak D call: TRBD2 (5 bases). With 2 bases removed from V and 3 bases from J, the gap between germline ends came to 18 bases. The length of the CDR3 is 17 residues. Germline assignment: CDR1 MNHEY and CDR2 SMNVEV (reference sequence). The CDR3 protein is CASSLEAEPMRTDTQYF. CDR3 sequence (DNA): TGTGCCAGCAGTTTAGAAGCGGAACCCATGCGGACAGATACGCAGTATTTT.

This chain joins TRBV7-8 and TRBJ2-7; D might be TRBD1 (5 bases). In germline, CDR1 is SGHVS, CDR2 FQNEAQ. CDR3 length: 13 amino acids. V shed 5 bases and J shed 3 bases, with 11 bases lying between them. The CDR3 region is CASSPLGLYEQYF. CDR3 DNA sequence: TGTGCCAGCAGCCCATTGGGGCTCTACGAGCAGTACTTC.

The chain has TRBV19 and TRBJ2-1; 10 positions match TRBD1. The CDR3 sequence is 15 residues long. Unmatched junction bases numbered 2, after V lost 4 bases and J lost 2 bases. Germline V CDR1 and CDR2: LNHDA, SQIVND (reference sequence). The CDR3 nucleotides read TGTGCCAGTAGTAAAGGGACAGGGGCCTACAATGAGCAGTTCTTC. Translation gives CASSKGTGAYNEQFF.

This chain links TRBV2 with TRBJ2-1; 9 nucleotides agree with TRBD1. Germline V lookup: CDR1 SNHLY, CDR2 FYNNEI. The CDR3 extends over 16 amino acids. V dropped 5 bases and J dropped 6; count of bases not matched to a gene: 11. CDR3 DNA sequence: TGTGCCAGCAGTTCAAATGCCGGGACAGGGTCCAATGAGCAGTTCTTC. This encodes CASSSNAGTGSNEQFF.

This clone was seen a handful of times. The rearrangement joins TRBV2 to TRBJ1-1; TRBD1 matches at 8 bases. The CDR3 has 16 amino acids. V dropped 5 bases and J dropped 0; count of bases not matched to a gene: 8. CDR1 SNHLY and CDR2 FYNNEI come from the germline V gene. This chain's CDR3 is CASSTDRERMNTEAFF. The CDR3 DNA reads as TGTGCCAGCAGTACGGACAGGGAAAGGATGAACACTGAAGCTTTCTTT.

The chain carries TRBV5-1 and TRBJ2-2; D is undetermined. Germline assignment: CDR1 SGHRS and CDR2 YFSETQ. The CDR3 covers 18 residues. The V end was cut by 1 base, the J end by 2 bases, with 18 bases between. In DNA, the CDR3 is TGCGCCAGCAGCTTGTCGACCTTGGGCCACCTAAACACCGGGGAGCTGTTTTTT. This encodes CASSLSTLGHLNTGELFF.

V gene TRBV7-9 combines with J gene TRBJ2-1; TRBD1 matches 9 bases. The CDR3 is made up of 16 amino acids. Germline V gene lookup returns CDR1 SEHNR and CDR2 FQNEAQ (reference sequence). With 5 bases clipped from V and 3 bases from J, the junction kept 8 bases outside the gene matches. The CDR3, as DNA: TGTGCCAGCAGCAAAATACTGGGACAGGGCTACAATGAGCAGTTCTTC. This gives the protein CASSKILGQGYNEQFF.

The chain combines TRBV6-5 with TRBJ2-7, with 7 nucleotides matching TRBD1. V lost 6 bases, J lost 5 bases, and 13 bases stayed unmatched. The CDR3 has 15 residues. Germline CDR1 is MNHEY and CDR2 is SVGAGI. The CDR3 reads CASRPTGARGDEQYF. CDR3 nucleotides: TGTGCCAGCAGACCTACAGGGGCTCGGGGAGACGAGCAGTACTTC.

V and J are TRBV19 and TRBJ2-7, with D perhaps matching TRBD1 (5 bases). Looked up from germline, CDR1 is LNHDA and CDR2 is SQIVND (reference sequence). This CDR3 spans 12 amino acids. Trimming shortened V by 6 bases and J by 3 bases, and 9 bases separated the two germline ends. DNA for the CDR3: TGTGCCAGTAGGGGCCAGGGCTACGAGCAGTACTTC. Encoded protein: CASRGQGYEQYF. Based on the CDR3 plus reference TRBV19 and TRBJ2-7, the full variable domain is DGGITQSPKYLFRKEGQNVTLSCEQNLNHDAMYWYRQDPGQGLRLIYYSQIVNDFQKGDIAEGYSVSREKKESFPLTVTSAQKNPTAFYLCASRGQGYEQYFGPGTRLTVT.

The chain joins TRBV7-3 to TRBJ2-5; TRBD1 matches at 8 bases. Germline values: CDR1 SGHTA, CDR2 FQGTGA. This CDR3 comprises 13 residues. Losses at the gene ends were 4 bases for V and 3 bases for J; bases not matched to a gene: 1. The CDR3 region has the DNA TGTGCCAGCAGCTACAGGGGGGAAGAGACCCAGTACTTC. This sequence encodes CASSYRGEETQYF.

The chain joins TRBV28 to TRBJ2-7, with D possibly being TRBD2 (5 bases). CDR3 length: 16 residues. V lost 5 bases to trimming and J lost 5 bases, with 22 bases between them. Germline V gives CDR1 MDHEN, CDR2 SYDVKM. The DNA of the CDR3 is TGTGCCAGCAGTCCGTGGGCCTCGGGGAGTGCCCACGAGCAGTACTTC. Translated, it gives CASSPWASGSAHEQYF.

The table lists this clone with a few counts. V usage is TRBV2 and J usage is TRBJ1-4, with 7 bases identical to TRBD1. This CDR3 has 13 residues. Losses at the gene ends were 9 bases for V and 0 bases for J; bases not matched to a gene: 1. Germline V gene data show CDR1 as SNHLY and CDR2 as FYNNEI. CDR3 sequence: CARGTATNEKLFF. The CDR3 DNA reads as TGTGCCAGGGGGACAGCAACTAATGAAAAACTGTTTTTT.

The chain carries TRBV28 and TRBJ2-3; possible D gene TRBD1, 6 bases. The germline V gene encodes CDR1 MDHEN and CDR2 SYDVKM. Deletions cut 7 bases from V and 3 bases from J, with 14 bases between. The CDR3 sequence is 14 residues long. The CDR3 coding sequence is TGTGCCAGCACTGATAGGGACACTACAGATACGCAGTATTTT. Protein product: CASTDRDTTDTQYF.

The chain recombines TRBV2 with TRBJ2-1; 10 positions agree with TRBD2. The junction had 5 bases not matched to a gene; V was cut back by 6 bases and J by 6 bases. This CDR3 has 14 amino acids. The germline V gene has CDR1 SNHLY and CDR2 FYNNEI. DNA of the CDR3: TGTGCCAGCAGGCCAGCGGGAGGGCCCAATGAGCAGTTCTTC. Its translation: CASRPAGGPNEQFF. Full variable domain (outside the CDR3, taken from reference TRBV2 and TRBJ2-1): EPEVTQTPSHQVTQMGQEVILRCVPISNHLYFYWYRQILGQKVEFLVSFYNNEISEKSEIFDDQFSVERPDGSNFTLKIRSTKLEDSAMYFCASRPAGGPNEQFFGPGTRLTVL.